Below, 24 T cell receptor beta chains from the same sample are listed, as sequenced in a study of T cell responses to AZD1222 COVID-19 vaccine. Clones were sequenced by immunoSEQ multiplex PCR, and TCRdb holds only the in-frame ones, with some missing. Found here are about 110,000 clones, over 80% of them singletons; the top ten hold more than 4.5%. Specimen: peripheral blood, collected on day 0 of AZD1222 vaccination. The receptors derive from an adult in good health.

The chain joins TRBV19 to TRBJ2-7; D gene unclear. Germline lookup yields CDR1 LNHDA and CDR2 SQIVND (reference sequence). The V end was cut by 5 bases, the J end by 1 base, with 9 bases between. The CDR3 runs 13 residues. CDR3 sequence reads: CASSLILSYEQYF. CDR3 in DNA: TGTGCCAGTAGTCTAATCCTTTCCTACGAGCAGTACTTC.

There are a few counts of this clone. The chain recombines TRBV6-5 with TRBJ2-7; no reliable D call. V was trimmed by 10 bases and J by 4 bases, leaving 17 bases between them. The CDR3 contains 13 residues. Germline lookup yields CDR1 MNHEY and CDR2 SVGAGI. The CDR3 nucleotides are TGTGCCACCCAAAGTGGCAGCGCGTACGAGCAGTACTTC. This sequence encodes CATQSGSAYEQYF.

The chain couples TRBV6-5 to TRBJ1-2; 8 positions match TRBD1. Germline V gene data show CDR1 as MNHEY and CDR2 as SVGAGI. The CDR3 runs 13 residues. The ends lost 0 bases at V and 7 bases at J; junction bases unmatched: 1. The CDR3 is CASSYSDRVGYTF. For the CDR3, the DNA is TGTGCCAGCAGTTACTCGGACAGGGTTGGCTACACCTTC.

The chain recombines TRBV19 with TRBJ1-4, with D possibly TRBD1 on 6 matching bases. The CDR3 length is 14 residues. The germline gives CDR1 LNHDA, CDR2 SQIVND (reference sequence). V lost 3 bases to trimming and J lost 6 bases, with 11 bases between them. CDR3 amino acids: CASSIRQADEKLFF. DNA of the CDR3: TGTGCCAGTAGTATCCGACAGGCTGATGAAAAACTGTTTTTT.

The chain couples TRBV9 to TRBJ2-2; 8 nucleotides agree with TRBD1. The CDR3 has 17 amino acids. Trimming took 1 base from V and 0 from J; bases not matched to a gene: 5. Germline V gene data show CDR1 as SGDLS and CDR2 as YYNGEE. The CDR3 DNA reads as TGTGCCAGCAGCGTACGCAGGGGGCTAGCGAACACCGGGGAGCTGTTTTTT. The encoded protein is CASSVRRGLANTGELFF.

The rearrangement joins TRBV6-2 or TRBV6-3 to TRBJ2-7; TRBD2 might be the D (5 bases). CDR1 MNHEY and CDR2 SVGEGT come from the germline V gene. V was trimmed by 5 bases and J by 6 bases, leaving 17 bases between them. The CDR3 spans 14 residues. CDR3 region: CASSNSDSPLEQYF. The CDR3 bases are TGTGCCAGCAGTAATAGCGATTCCCCCCTCGAGCAGTACTTC.

Concerning this clone: At one end the junction does not follow the germline gene, possibly because of a read error. V and J are TRBV7-7 and TRBJ2-1; 10 bases are shared with TRBD1. The CDR3 is made up of 16 amino acids. CDR1 and CDR2 (germline): SSHAT, FNYEAQ (reference sequence). Here the CDR3 DNA reads TGTGCTAGCAGCTTAGCGCCGGGACAGGGGTACAATGAGCAGTTCTTC. It specifies CASSLAPGQGYNEQFF.

The V and J genes are TRBV10-3 and TRBJ1-4, with TRBD1 as a possible D gene (5 bases). CDR3 size: 15 residues. Germline-derived CDR1 and CDR2 are ENHRY and SYGVKD. The ends were cut back, 0 bases at V and 6 bases at J, with 11 bases in the middle. The DNA of the CDR3 is TGTGCCATCAGTGAGTCGGGAGGGGAGTATGAAAAACTGTTTTTT. Translation: CAISESGGEYEKLFF.

The genes are TRBV30 and TRBJ1-2; no clear D gene. The germline V gene encodes CDR1 GTSNPN and CDR2 SVGIG (reference sequence). Trimming left V 0 bases short and J 7 bases short, with 6 bases between. The CDR3 runs to 11 residues. CDR3 bases: TGTGCCTGGAGTGTACGTAGTGGCTACACCTTC. Translation: CAWSVRSGYTF.

The chain uses TRBV7-2 and TRBJ2-5; 8 bases are shared with TRBD1. CDR3 size: 16 residues. V trimming: 3 bases; J trimming: 5 bases; junction bases outside the gene matches: 11. Germline loops: CDR1 SGHTA, CDR2 FQGNSA. The CDR3 DNA follows: TGTGCCAGCAGCTTTCTCGGACAGGGCCAGGGGGAGACCCAGTACTTC. Its protein is CASSFLGQGQGETQYF.

This clone has only a few counts. The CDR3 bases are TGTGCCAGCAGCCAAGATCTCGGCAGGAGCTCCTACGAGCAGTACTTC. Its protein product is CASSQDLGRSSYEQYF. The chain links TRBV3-1 (or the pseudogene TRBV3-2) to TRBJ2-7, with D hard to call. Trimming shortened V by 0 bases and J by 0 bases, and 12 bases separated the two germline ends. The CDR3 is 16 residues long. Germline V lookup: CDR1 LGHDT, CDR2 YNNKEL (reference sequence).

The V call is TRBV9, the J call TRBJ1-3, with TRBD1 as a possible D gene (5 bases). Between the trimmed V and J ends, which lost 2 bases and 0 bases, there was a span of 12 bases. CDR1 and CDR2 (germline): SGDLS, YYNGEE. There are 16 residues in the CDR3. DNA of the CDR3: TGTGCCAGCAGCGTCAAACCCAGGGCCTCTGGAAACACCATATATTTT. Its translation is CASSVKPRASGNTIYF.

This chain links TRBV4-2 with TRBJ1-2, with 11 bases identical to TRBD1. The trim removed 4 bases at V and 6 bases at J, leaving 25 bases unmatched. Germline-derived CDR1 and CDR2 are LGHNA and YNFKEQ. The CDR3 has 21 amino acids. The CDR3 coding sequence is TGTGCCAGCAGCCTAACAGTCCCGGGACAGGGGGGAGGTTGGTTCGTTGATGGCTACACCTTC. This sequence encodes CASSLTVPGQGGGWFVDGYTF.

This CDR3 is CASSHDRGRNYGYTF. The CDR3 nucleotides read TGTGCCAGCTCCCACGACAGGGGGCGTAACTATGGCTACACCTTC. The V and J genes are TRBV18 and TRBJ1-2; 10 nucleotides agree with TRBD1. V shed 6 bases, J shed 1 base, and the junction held 5 bases outside the gene matches. This CDR3 is 15 amino acids long. The V gene's germline CDR1 is KGHSH and CDR2 LQKENI.

CDR3 in amino acids: CASSGTDLQTQYF. In DNA form, the CDR3 reads TGTGCCAGCAGCGGGACCGACCTGCAGACCCAGTACTTC. This chain connects TRBV6-2 or TRBV6-3 to TRBJ2-5; D possibly uses TRBD1 or TRBD2 (5 bases each). Trimming left V 6 bases short and J 6 bases short, with 14 bases between. This CDR3 spans 13 amino acids. Germline CDR1 and CDR2: MNHEY and SVGEGT.

The gene calls are TRBV6-2 or TRBV6-3 and TRBJ1-2, with unresolved D. CDR1 and CDR2 from the germline V gene are MNHEY and SVGEGT. CDR3 length: 15 amino acids. V lost 4 bases to trimming and J lost 4 bases, with 16 bases between them. This CDR3 reads CASSFPGRELYGYTF. Written as DNA, the CDR3 is TGTGCCAGCAGTTTCCCGGGCCGGGAACTCTATGGCTACACCTTC.

This chain connects TRBV5-1 to TRBJ1-6; TRBD1 aligns across 7 bases. CDR1 and CDR2 (germline): SGHRS, YFSETQ. The CDR3 runs to 13 residues. V shed 3 bases, J shed 10 bases, and the junction held 4 bases outside the gene matches. This CDR3 is CASSSDRVSPLHF. As DNA, the CDR3 is TGCGCCAGCAGCTCCGACAGGGTCTCACCCCTCCACTTT.

A word on this clone: This sequence may be a read error, since a much larger clone differs from it by one base. The rearrangement links TRBV29-1 to TRBJ1-2, with D possibly TRBD1 on 6 matching bases. V was trimmed by 4 bases and J by 0 bases, leaving 6 bases between them. The CDR3 is 12 amino acids. Germline V gene sequence: CDR1 SQVTM, CDR2 ANQGSEA. CDR3 amino acids: CSVGTANYGYTF. The DNA of the CDR3 is TGCAGCGTTGGGACAGCTAACTATGGCTACACCTTC.

This chain uses TRBV7-8 with TRBJ1-3; tentatively, D is TRBD1 (5 bases). The ends were cut back, 1 base at V and 1 base at J, with 14 bases in the middle. This CDR3 has 17 amino acids. The germline V gene has CDR1 SGHVS and CDR2 FQNEAQ. The CDR3 coding sequence is TGTGCCAGCAGCTTAGGGGGGGTTTTTGGGTCTGGAAACACCATATATTTT. This encodes CASSLGGVFGSGNTIYF.

This clone was counted only a few times. This rearrangement joins TRBV5-6 to TRBJ2-7; D is possibly TRBD2 (6 bases). Germline lookup yields CDR1 SGHDT and CDR2 YYEEEE. V lost 4 bases, J lost 0 bases, and 14 bases lay in between. The CDR3 spans 15 residues. The CDR3, as DNA: TGTGCCAGCAGCCCCCATCCGACTAGCTCCTACGAGCAGTACTTC. Its translation: CASSPHPTSSYEQYF.

This sequence joins TRBV28 and TRBJ1-6; perhaps TRBD1 as D (6 bases). CDR3 length equals 15 residues. V was trimmed by 4 bases and J by 4 bases, leaving 11 bases between them. Germline V lookup: CDR1 MDHEN, CDR2 SYDVKM. In DNA form, the CDR3 reads TGTGCCAGCAGTTCTGGGACACTATATAATTCACCCCTCCACTTT. Translated, it gives CASSSGTLYNSPLHF. The complete variable domain, with remaining parts taken from reference TRBV28 and TRBJ1-6, reads DVKVTQSSRYLVKRTGEKVFLECVQDMDHENMFWYRQDPGLGLRLIYFSYDVKMKEKGDIPEGYSVSREKKERFSLILESASTNQTSMYLCASSSGTLYNSPLHFGNGTRLTVT.

This sequence joins TRBV7-2 and TRBJ1-1, with D unclear. CDR1 SGHTA and CDR2 FQGNSA come from the germline V gene. CDR3 size: 12 residues. V was clipped by 3 bases and J by 3 bases, with 5 bases between them. In nucleotides, the CDR3 is TGTGCCAGCAGCTTGGACCACACTGAAGCTTTCTTT. It codes for CASSLDHTEAFF.

The V gene is TRBV3-1 (or the pseudogene TRBV3-2), the J gene TRBJ1-2; unclear D gene. V lost 5 bases and J 3 bases, leaving 16 bases between the germline ends. The CDR3 consists of 15 residues. Germline V lookup: CDR1 LGHDT, CDR2 YNNKEL (reference sequence). CDR3 sequence: CASSYRVRPHYGYTF. In DNA, the CDR3 is TGTGCCAGCAGCTACCGGGTCCGGCCCCACTATGGCTACACCTTC.

About this clone itself: Within the sample, other DNA sequences also encode this same CDR3. The chain links TRBV6-2 or TRBV6-3 to TRBJ2-1; 10 nucleotides align to TRBD2. Trimming at V came to 0 bases and at J to 4 bases, leaving 6 bases not matched to a gene. The CDR3 is made up of 17 amino acids. From germline, CDR1 is MNHEY and CDR2 SVGEGT. The CDR3 reads CASSYSPSGGLYNEQFF. DNA of the CDR3: TGTGCCAGCAGTTACTCGCCTAGCGGGGGCCTATACAATGAGCAGTTCTTC.